This T cell receptor beta chain was observed in a study of blood T cell repertoires in COVID-19. As for the study in general: Material from acute and convalescent COVID-19 was sourced from the United States, Italy and Spain.

Using immunoSEQ multiplex PCR, the repertoire was profiled, and TCRdb retains in-frame clones only, with some absent. The table records tens of thousands of clones, more than 80% of them present only once. The CDR3 is made up of 16 amino acids. Trimming took 1 base from V and 1 from J; bases not matched to a gene: 5. The germline CDR1 and CDR2 sequences are MNHNS and SASEGT. The source material was peripheral blood. The TCR comes from a woman older than 75 with acute or convalescent COVID-19. This rearrangement joins TRBV6-1 to TRBJ2-5; 8 nucleotides match TRBD2. The CDR3 DNA reads TGTGCCAGCAGTGAAGGTCGGGGACTAGTCCAAGAGACCCAGTACTTC. Translating gives CASSEGRGLVQETQYF.